Reported below is one TCR beta chain. This clonotype has at least ten counts. Its antigen is unknown. No base-level quality is on record; no much larger clone is a single base apart. The data originate from a study of blood T cells in healthy people across ages (dated by TCRdb to the mid-2010s). For context, the study as a whole: Template switching captured roughly one uniquely barcoded TCR beta cDNA molecule per two T cells in model experiments. Using the same blood draw, the study looked at two additional independent replicas of 1 million unique cDNA reads for two donors, one aged 18 to 30 and the other aged 80 or older. Using deep sequencing normalized with unique cDNA molecular identifiers, the study measured how TCR beta repertoire diversity changes with age. Donors of different ages were randomly distributed across sequencing lanes to avoid experimental bias. Four age groups were formed from the donors: young (average 16 years), middle-aged (around 40), aged (about 62) and long-lived (around 82). Study-level results and caveats: Compared with the aged group, the long-lived group had more naive CD4+ T cells, fewer expanded clones and increased TCR diversity, suggesting age selection. Bulk unsorted PBMC profiling prevented conclusive comparison of naive and antigen-experienced compartments. As age increased, observed TCR beta diversity per million T cells dropped in a roughly linear way, and a significant reduction was already evident by age 40. Donor CMV infection status was unknown, potentially confounding age-related changes in expanded clonotypes. Estimates of total diversity based on one million sequenced T cells were considered lower bounds and underestimates. Observed TCR beta diversity correlated strongly with the percentage of naive T cells measured by flow cytometry.

Donors were a few dozen systemically healthy Caucasian individuals from Russia aged 6 to 90 years. Roughly 9.5 milliliters of peripheral blood were drawn from each donor into EDTA-treated Vacutainer tubes. PBMCs were isolated by Ficoll-Paque density-gradient centrifugation, with at least 6.5 million obtained per sample. Total RNA, at least 5 micrograms per sample, was extracted from PBMCs with Trizol reagent. Naive CD45RAhigh/CD27high T cell percentages were measured by flow cytometry on a PBMC aliquot from every donor. Library method: 5' RACE. TCRdb lists the instrument as Illumina HiSeq 2500. A second PCR of about 7 to 12 cycles was run with a J-beta primer mix and a sample-barcoded 5' primer. A unique molecular identifier was introduced onto each TCR beta cDNA molecule by a template-switch 5' adaptor carrying 12 random nucleotides. Each sample yielded at least 2.5 million CDR3-containing paired-end reads. First-strand cDNA was synthesized from all RNA with the Mint cDNA synthesis kit, primed by a TRBC-specific oligonucleotide. All cDNA was treated with uracil-DNA glycosylase and then went through a first 18-cycle PCR with the universal primers M1SS and BC2_uni_R. The paper's processing steps were these. Each sample was normalized by randomly selecting 1 million high-quality reads, each carrying a distinct molecular identifier. Reads with shared molecular identifiers were discarded instead of being binned into consensus sequences. MiTCR, set to a Q25 quality threshold and the strictest error-elimination algorithm, was used for CDR3 identification, clonotype clustering and error correction. A nonparametric unseen species model with Euler transformation was used to estimate a lower bound on total TCR beta diversity. Using fastp trimming at Q25 and MiXCR clonotype assembly, TCRdb reanalyzed the public sequencing data and kept in-frame beta chains. CDR3 protein duplicates are merged, each entry listing the most common genes and DNA. In this record, the V and J calls reflect TCRdb's handling and not the investigators' own analysis. The sample table holds 500,000 to 700,000 distinct CDR3 sequences, of which around 31% were seen once. Approximately 14% of the sample goes to the ten largest clones.

Trimming costs V 0 bases and J 6 bases, and their ends lie 16 bases apart. The germline V gene provides CDR1 SGHAT and CDR2 FQNNGV. The CDR3 starts with the cysteine, ends with the phenylalanine, and has 16 residues. Here the CDR3 DNA is all that survives: 48 bases in frame from base 1. This TCR derives from a woman at least 80 years old in good health. The sequenced sample consisted of blood. The rearranged segments are TRBV11-2 and TRBJ2-3, and TRBD1 may be the D gene, going by 5 matching bases. The base sequence is TGTGCCAGCAGCTTAGATGGCCAAGCGCCAGGGGATACGCAGTATTTT. This gives the protein CASSLDGQAPGDTQYF.